Shown below are 21 T cell receptor beta chains from a single sample sequenced in a study of cytomegalovirus exposure and HLA in healthy donors. Use of 60 Vbeta and 13 Jbeta primers characterized the PCR. TCRdb keeps only in-frame clones here, not all; method: immunoSEQ multiplex PCR. The profile shows 170,000 or so clones, more than 80% of them singletons. Sequences were obtained from PBMCs. These receptors came from a man aged 18 to 29 in good health and CMV-seronegative.

This sequence joins TRBV9 and TRBJ2-7; D is perhaps TRBD1 (6 bases). Deletions cut 7 bases from V and 0 bases from J, with 14 bases between. The CDR3 runs to 14 residues. CDR1 SGDLS and CDR2 YYNGEE come from the germline V gene. CDR3 amino acids: CASGGQAPSYEQYF. The CDR3 nucleotides are TGTGCCAGCGGGGGACAAGCCCCCTCCTACGAGCAGTACTTC. The whole variable domain, filled in from reference TRBV9 and TRBJ2-7, reads DSGVTQTPKHLITATGQRVTLRCSPRSGDLSVYWYQQSLDQGLQFLIQYYNGEERAKGNILERFSAQQFPDLHSELNLSSLELGDSALYFCASGGQAPSYEQYFGPGTRLTVT.

Here the CDR3 reads CASSSGLLSTDTQYF. DNA for the CDR3: TGCGCCAGCAGCTCTGGACTGTTAAGCACAGATACGCAGTATTTT. V and J are TRBV5-1 and TRBJ2-3, with D possibly TRBD2 on 5 matching bases. Per the germline V gene, CDR1 is SGHRS and CDR2 is YFSETQ. Trimming took 3 bases from V and 0 from J, leaving 11 bases between them. The CDR3 is 15 residues long.

The J gene is TRBJ2-1, the V gene TRBV7-2; TRBD2 agrees at 8 bases. The germline V gene has CDR1 SGHTA and CDR2 FQGNSA. The CDR3 runs to 18 residues. J was trimmed by 6 bases and V by 1 base; bases with no gene match: 14. CDR3 residues: CASSLVGAERERGNEQFF. CDR3 nucleotide sequence: TGTGCCAGCAGCTTAGTAGGTGCAGAGCGGGAGCGGGGCAATGAGCAGTTCTTC.

This chain links TRBV4-1 with TRBJ1-6, with 7 bases identical to TRBD1. This CDR3 is 16 amino acids long. V was pared by 2 bases and J by 6 bases, with 7 bases of the junction left unmatched. From germline, CDR1 is MGHRA and CDR2 YSYEKL. CDR3 protein: CASSQFLGQLNSPLHF. The CDR3 DNA sequence: TGCGCCAGCAGCCAATTTCTGGGACAGCTTAATTCACCCCTCCACTTT.

The rearrangement joins TRBV9 to TRBJ2-5; TRBD1 agrees at 10 bases. The CDR3 is made up of 15 amino acids. Trimming took 4 bases from V and 9 from J; bases not matched to a gene: 12. Germline CDR1 reads SGDLS; CDR2 reads YYNGEE. The CDR3 coding sequence is TGTGCCAGCAGCCCCAGAGGGGACAGGGGAAGGCCCCAGTACTTC. It is translated as CASSPRGDRGRPQYF. Full variable domain (outside the CDR3, taken from reference TRBV9 and TRBJ2-5): DSGVTQTPKHLITATGQRVTLRCSPRSGDLSVYWYQQSLDQGLQFLIQYYNGEERAKGNILERFSAQQFPDLHSELNLSSLELGDSALYFCASSPRGDRGRPQYFGPGTRLLVL.

The chain carries TRBV13 and TRBJ2-7; tentative D call: TRBD1 (6 bases). Germline CDR1 is PRHDT and CDR2 is FYEKMQ (reference sequence). This CDR3 is 15 amino acids long. Trimming stripped 2 bases from V and 1 base from J, with 12 bases between. DNA of the CDR3: TGTGCCAGCAGCTTATTTGGGGGCTCTTCCTACGAGCAGTACTTC. Translation gives CASSLFGGSSYEQYF.

The chain is built from TRBV5-5 and TRBJ1-5; a weak D match, TRBD1 (6 bases). The germline gives CDR1 SGHKS, CDR2 YYEKEE (reference sequence). There are 14 residues in the CDR3. V lost 0 bases and J 6 bases, leaving 10 bases between the germline ends. The CDR3 DNA reads TGTGCCAGCAGCTTGGAGGTAGGGGGTCAGCCCCAGCATTTT. Encoded protein: CASSLEVGGQPQHF.

The chain joins TRBV7-9 to TRBJ1-3, with D maybe TRBD1 (6 bases). V lost 3 bases, J lost 0 bases, and 9 bases lay in between. CDR3 size: 15 residues. CDR1 and CDR2 from the germline V gene are SEHNR and FQNEAQ (reference sequence). Here the CDR3 reads CASSFMGASGNTIYF. As DNA, the CDR3 is TGTGCCAGCAGCTTCATGGGGGCCTCTGGAAACACCATATATTTT.

The chain is built from TRBV6-5 and TRBJ1-6; 9 bases map to TRBD1. The germline V gene encodes CDR1 MNHEY and CDR2 SVGAGI. The ends lost 6 bases at V and 10 bases at J; junction bases unmatched: 7. The CDR3 has 14 residues. The CDR3 spells CASSYRDRVSPLHF. For the CDR3, the DNA is TGTGCCAGCAGCTACCGGGACAGGGTATCACCCCTCCACTTT.

CDR3 DNA: TGTGCCAGCAGTCGTCTAGCGGGGACCTTGGCAGATACGCAGTATTTT. It yields the protein CASSRLAGTLADTQYF. The V gene is TRBV27, the J gene TRBJ2-3, with TRBD2 matching over 9 bases. Per germline, CDR1 MNHEY and CDR2 SMNVEV (reference sequence). Trimming took 5 bases from V and 4 from J; bases not matched to a gene: 10. The CDR3 has 16 residues.

This chain connects TRBV5-1 to TRBJ2-5; D gene ambiguous. CDR1 and CDR2 (germline): SGHRS, YFSETQ. This CDR3 contains 13 residues. V was cut by 0 bases and J by 0 bases, with 3 bases left in between. The CDR3 nucleotides read TGCGCCAGCAGCTTGGCCTACCAAGAGACCCAGTACTTC. It translates to CASSLAYQETQYF.

This clone was observed a single time. This chain connects TRBV11-2 to TRBJ1-1; the D is unclear. The CDR3 consists of 14 residues. Trimming left V 3 bases short and J 5 bases short, with 13 bases between. Germline V CDR1 and CDR2: SGHAT, FQNNGV. The CDR3 here is CASSFTNRRTEAFF. CDR3 nucleotide sequence: TGTGCCAGCAGCTTTACTAACCGTCGAACTGAAGCTTTCTTT.

The chain has TRBV28 and TRBJ1-1; 8 bases agree with TRBD1. Germline trimming cut 6 bases from V and 0 bases from J; bases unmatched to any gene: 6. Germline V CDR1 and CDR2: MDHEN, SYDVKM. The CDR3 has 15 residues. The CDR3 loop reads CASRFYRGMNTEAFF. The CDR3 nucleotides read TGTGCCAGCAGATTCTACAGGGGGATGAACACTGAAGCTTTCTTT.

The rearrangement joins TRBV19 to TRBJ1-1, with 7 positions matching TRBD1. The CDR3 has 15 amino acids. Germline V gene data show CDR1 as LNHDA and CDR2 as SQIVND (reference sequence). J lost 6 bases, V lost 5 bases, and 12 bases had no gene match. The CDR3 DNA sequence: TGTGCCAGTAGTGTCAGACAGGGAGTGGGCGCTGAAGCTTTCTTT. It codes for CASSVRQGVGAEAFF. Full variable domain (missing parts from reference TRBV19 and TRBJ1-1): DGGITQSPKYLFRKEGQNVTLSCEQNLNHDAMYWYRQDPGQGLRLIYYSQIVNDFQKGDIAEGYSVSREKKESFPLTVTSAQKNPTAFYLCASSVRQGVGAEAFFGQGTRLTVV.

The chain carries TRBV9 and TRBJ2-7, with 7 bases aligning to TRBD2. The CDR3 runs to 15 residues. Germline V lookup: CDR1 SGDLS, CDR2 YYNGEE. Unmatched junction bases numbered 12, after V lost 5 bases and J lost 4 bases. CDR3 nucleotides: TGTGCCAGCAGTGAGAGCGGGGCGAAAGGGTACGAGCAGTACTTC. The encoded protein is CASSESGAKGYEQYF.

This sequence joins TRBV2 and TRBJ1-2; D possibly corresponds to TRBD1 (5 bases). V was pared by 8 bases and J by 3 bases, with 22 bases between. The CDR3 extends over 16 amino acids. Germline loops: CDR1 SNHLY, CDR2 FYNNEI. CDR3 loop: CASGGSRYRQDYGYTF. The CDR3 DNA reads TGTGCCAGCGGGGGGTCCAGGTATAGGCAGGACTATGGCTACACCTTC.

The gene calls are TRBV11-3 and TRBJ1-1, with a weak D call TRBD1 (5 bases). The CDR3 totals 13 residues. Germline CDR1 reads SGHNT; CDR2 reads YENEEA. Trimming took off 2 bases at V and 11 bases at J, with 15 bases between the two ends. The CDR3 region has the DNA TGTGCCAGCAGCTTATCAGGGCCTCCCTCGGCTTTCTTT. Translation gives CASSLSGPPSAFF.

This chain links TRBV7-9 with TRBJ2-1, with TRBD2 matching over 7 bases. Trimming removed 4 bases from V and 0 bases from J; junction bases left unmatched: 6. CDR1 is SEHNR, CDR2 FQNEAQ, per germline (reference sequence). The CDR3 is made up of 16 amino acids. CDR3 residues: CASSSSGGSSYNEQFF. CDR3 nucleotides: TGTGCCAGCAGCTCCTCGGGGGGTAGCTCCTACAATGAGCAGTTCTTC.

The V call is TRBV4-2, the J call TRBJ1-1; D not resolved. Trimming pared 0 bases from V and 11 bases from J, leaving 16 bases between. CDR1 and CDR2 (germline): LGHNA, YNFKEQ. The CDR3 totals 14 residues. In nucleotides, the CDR3 is TGTGCCAGCAGCCAAGACCCTGGACGGGGAGAGGCTTTCTTT. Its translation: CASSQDPGRGEAFF.

V and J are TRBV5-4 and TRBJ2-7, with D perhaps matching TRBD1 (5 bases). The V end lost 5 bases, the J end lost 4 bases, and 10 bases lay between the germline ends. Germline V gene lookup returns CDR1 SGHNT and CDR2 YYREEE (reference sequence). The length of the CDR3 is 12 residues. CDR3 sequence reads: CASSSQGYEQYF. CDR3 bases: TGTGCCAGCAGTTCCCAGGGTTACGAGCAGTACTTC.

The chain joins TRBV5-5 to TRBJ1-5; 8 bases align to TRBD1. The CDR3 is made up of 16 amino acids. The ends lost 10 bases at V and 0 bases at J; junction bases unmatched: 12. The germline gives CDR1 SGHKS, CDR2 YYEKEE (reference sequence). The CDR3 loop is CAGRTGTVNSNQPQHF. Written as DNA, the CDR3 is TGTGCCGGAAGGACAGGGACCGTAAATAGCAATCAGCCCCAGCATTTT. Full variable domain (rest looked up from reference TRBV5-5 and TRBJ1-5): DAGVTQSPTHLIKTRGQQVTLRCSPISGHKSVSWYQQVLGQGPQFIFQYYEKEERGRGNFPDRFSARQFPNYSSELNVNALLLGDSALYLCAGRTGTVNSNQPQHFGDGTRLSIL.